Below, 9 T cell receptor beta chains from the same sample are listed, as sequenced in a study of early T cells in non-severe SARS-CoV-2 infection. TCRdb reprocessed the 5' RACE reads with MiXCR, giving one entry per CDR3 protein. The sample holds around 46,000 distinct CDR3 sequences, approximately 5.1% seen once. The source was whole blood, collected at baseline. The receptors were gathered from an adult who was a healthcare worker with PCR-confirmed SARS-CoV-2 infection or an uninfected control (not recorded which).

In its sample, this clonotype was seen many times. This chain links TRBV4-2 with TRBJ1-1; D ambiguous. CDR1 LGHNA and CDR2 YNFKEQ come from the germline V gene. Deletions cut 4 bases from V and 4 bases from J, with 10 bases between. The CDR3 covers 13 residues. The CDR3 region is CASSPIVGTEAFF. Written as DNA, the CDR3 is TGTGCCAGCAGCCCGATTGTGGGCACTGAAGCTTTCTTT.

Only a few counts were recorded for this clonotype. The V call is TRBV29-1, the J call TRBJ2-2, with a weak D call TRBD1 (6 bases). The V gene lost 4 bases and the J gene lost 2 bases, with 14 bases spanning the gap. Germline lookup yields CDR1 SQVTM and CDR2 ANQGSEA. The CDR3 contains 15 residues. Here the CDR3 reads CSVVPGQTNTGELFF. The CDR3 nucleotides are TGCAGCGTTGTCCCCGGACAGACCAACACCGGGGAGCTGTTTTTT.

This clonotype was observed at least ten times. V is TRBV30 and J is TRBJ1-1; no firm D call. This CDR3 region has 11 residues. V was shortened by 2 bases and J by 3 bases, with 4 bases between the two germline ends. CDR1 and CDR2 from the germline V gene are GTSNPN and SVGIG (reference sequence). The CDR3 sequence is CAWSRDTEAFF. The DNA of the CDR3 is TGTGCCTGGAGTCGGGACACTGAAGCTTTCTTT.

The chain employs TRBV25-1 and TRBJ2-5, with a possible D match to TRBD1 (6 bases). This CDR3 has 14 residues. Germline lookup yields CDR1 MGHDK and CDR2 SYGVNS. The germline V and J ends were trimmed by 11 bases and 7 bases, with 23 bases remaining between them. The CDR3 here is CAGGPGPLGGTQYF. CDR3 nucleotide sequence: TGTGCCGGGGGCCCTGGGCCGCTCGGAGGGACCCAGTACTTC.

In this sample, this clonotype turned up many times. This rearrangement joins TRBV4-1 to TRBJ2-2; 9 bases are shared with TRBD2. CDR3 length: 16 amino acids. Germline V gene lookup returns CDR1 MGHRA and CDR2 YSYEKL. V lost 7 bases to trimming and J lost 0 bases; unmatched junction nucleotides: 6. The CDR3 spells CASKLTSGPNTGELFF. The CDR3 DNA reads TGCGCCAGCAAGTTGACTAGCGGCCCGAACACCGGGGAGCTGTTTTTT.

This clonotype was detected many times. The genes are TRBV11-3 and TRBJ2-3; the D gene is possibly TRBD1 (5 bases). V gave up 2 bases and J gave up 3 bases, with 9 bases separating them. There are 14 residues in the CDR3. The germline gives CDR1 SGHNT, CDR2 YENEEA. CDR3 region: CASSLSAGTDTQYF. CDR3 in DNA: TGTGCCAGCAGCTTATCGGCAGGGACAGATACGCAGTATTTT. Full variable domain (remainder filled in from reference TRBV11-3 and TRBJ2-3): EAGVVQSPRYKIIEKKQPVAFWCNPISGHNTLYWYLQNLGQGPELLIRYENEEAVDDSQLPKDRFSAERLKGVDSTLKIQPAELGDSAVYLCASSLSAGTDTQYFGPGTRLTVL.

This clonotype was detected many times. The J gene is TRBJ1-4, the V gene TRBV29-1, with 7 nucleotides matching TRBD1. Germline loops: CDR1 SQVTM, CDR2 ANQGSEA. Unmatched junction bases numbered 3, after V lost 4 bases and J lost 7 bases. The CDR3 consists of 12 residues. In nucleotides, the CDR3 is TGCAGCGTTGCCAGGGGGAGTGAAAAACTGTTTTTT. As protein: CSVARGSEKLFF.

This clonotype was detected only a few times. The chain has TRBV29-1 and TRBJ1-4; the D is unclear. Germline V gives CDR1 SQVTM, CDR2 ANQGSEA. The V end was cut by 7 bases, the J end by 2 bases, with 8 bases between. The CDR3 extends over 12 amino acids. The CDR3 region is CSGGETNEKLFF. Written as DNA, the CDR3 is TGCAGCGGCGGGGAGACTAATGAAAAACTGTTTTTT.

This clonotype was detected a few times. The CDR3 bases are TGCAGTGCTGCCCCGGCGGTACTAGCCAAAAACATTCAGTACTTC. This codes for CSAAPAVLAKNIQYF. The rearrangement uses TRBV20-1 and TRBJ2-4; no firm D call. V was cut by 5 bases and J by 0 bases, with 14 bases left in between. Germline lookup yields CDR1 DFQATT and CDR2 SNEGSKA (reference sequence). The CDR3 consists of 15 residues.